The entry that follows covers one TCR beta chain sequence. The antigen remains undetermined. This entry is derived from a study of regulatory T cells in long-lasting Graves disease. Overall study findings and caveats: Thyroid tissue went unstudied; only peripheral blood was examined.

Investigators prepared the TCR beta libraries by applying iRepertoire HTBI primers and Arm-PCR of CDR3 regions. MiXCR, applied by TCRdb to the multiplex PCR reads, yields one record per CDR3 protein. The top ten hold 25% to 30% of the sample, which has fewer than 400,000 distinct CDR3 sequences, around a fifth seen once. Time point described: persistent/refractory GD, antithyroid drugs over 5 years with positive TRAb. PBMCs provided the RNA from which the TCR library was made. Per the germline V gene, CDR1 is MDHEN and CDR2 is SYDVKM. The CDR3 covers 16 residues. Trimming pared 4 bases from V and 2 bases from J, leaving 16 bases between.

The input for sequencing was peripheral blood mononuclear cells (PBMCs), taken when the disease was refractory, from a patient treated with antithyroid drugs. The source is a female donor with Graves disease. J is TRBJ2-3 and V is TRBV28, with D possibly matching TRBD1 (6 bases). CDR3 sequence: CASSSMQGTTTDTQYF. The DNA for the CDR3 is TGTGCCAGCAGTTCTATGCAGGGGACGACCACAGATACGCAGTATTTT.